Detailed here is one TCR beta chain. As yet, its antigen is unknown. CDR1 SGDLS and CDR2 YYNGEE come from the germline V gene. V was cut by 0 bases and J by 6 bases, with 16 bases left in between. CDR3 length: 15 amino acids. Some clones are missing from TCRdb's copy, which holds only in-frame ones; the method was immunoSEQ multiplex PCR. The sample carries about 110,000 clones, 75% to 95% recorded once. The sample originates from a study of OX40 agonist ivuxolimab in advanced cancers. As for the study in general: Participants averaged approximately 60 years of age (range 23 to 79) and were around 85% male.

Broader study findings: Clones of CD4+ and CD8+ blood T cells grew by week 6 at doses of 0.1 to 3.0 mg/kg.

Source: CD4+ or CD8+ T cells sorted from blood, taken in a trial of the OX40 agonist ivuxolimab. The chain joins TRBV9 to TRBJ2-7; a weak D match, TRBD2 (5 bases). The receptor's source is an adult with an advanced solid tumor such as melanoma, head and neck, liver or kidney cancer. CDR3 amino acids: CASSVGRLRSGEQYF. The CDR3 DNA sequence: TGTGCCAGCAGCGTAGGGCGGCTTAGGAGCGGCGAGCAGTACTTC. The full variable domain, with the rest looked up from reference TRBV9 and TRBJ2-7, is DSGVTQTPKHLITATGQRVTLRCSPRSGDLSVYWYQQSLDQGLQFLIQYYNGEERAKGNILERFSAQQFPDLHSELNLSSLELGDSALYFCASSVGRLRSGEQYFGPGTRLTVT.